Listed below are T cell receptor beta chains from one sample, sequenced in a study of blood T cell repertoires in COVID-19. Profiled with immunoSEQ multiplex PCR; TCRdb holds only in-frame clones, not every one. The sample holds roughly 24,000 clones; almost 95% are singletons and the top ten take around 2.1%. Sample: peripheral blood. These TCRs come from a human donor in a cohort sampled during active COVID-19. CDR3s include the opening cysteine and the closing phenylalanine or tryptophan. A D gene is named only where the DNA matches it firmly. Clone size is given for some rows only: seen once, a few or many times, or a class if the clone is expanded.

CDR3 DNA	CDR3 protein	clone size	D gene	V gene	J gene
TGTGCCAGCAGCCCGGGACAGCAAAATTCACCCCTCCACTTT	CASSPGQQNSPLHF	NA	TRBD1	TRBV7-9	TRBJ1-6
TGTGCCAGCAGCTTAGACAGGGTTGCTTTCTTT	CASSLDRVAFF	NA	NA	TRBV7-9	TRBJ1-1
TGTGCCAGCAGACGAGACGGCGGTTCTGGAAACACCATATATTTT	CASRRDGGSGNTIYF	NA	NA	TRBV6-6	TRBJ1-3
TGTGCCAGCAGCTCGGATGGGCCCTATGGCTACACCTTC	CASSSDGPYGYTF	NA	NA	TRBV5-4	TRBJ1-2
TGTGCCAGCAGTTTACGCGGAGGAAGGTCGAACACTGAAGCTTTCTTT	CASSLRGGRSNTEAFF	medium-sized	NA	TRBV28	TRBJ1-1
TGTGCCAGCAGTCTTGGACTCGGGGGACAAGAGACCCAGTACTTC	CASSLGLGGQETQYF	NA	NA	TRBV14	TRBJ2-5
TGTGCCAGCAGCTTGGGCTCTAGCGGGGGACTTGAGCAGTTCTTC	CASSLGSSGGLEQFF	once	TRBD2	TRBV7-3	TRBJ2-1
TGTGCCAGCAGCGAACAGGGGGTCGGCTACGAGCAGTACTTC	CASSEQGVGYEQYF	NA	TRBD1	TRBV9	TRBJ2-7
TGCAGTGCTAGTAAGGCCCCGGGCCCTATCGGGGCAGATACGCAGTATTTT	CSASKAPGPIGADTQYF	NA	NA	TRBV20-1	TRBJ2-3
TGTGCCAGCAGCCGTAGCGGGAGTCACCTTTACAATGAGCAGTTCTTC	CASSRSGSHLYNEQFF	NA	TRBD2	TRBV3-1/TRBV3-2	TRBJ2-1
TGTGCCAGCAGTTTAAGGGGCAGGGCCTACGAGCAGTACTTC	CASSLRGRAYEQYF	NA	NA	TRBV28	TRBJ2-7
TGTGCCAGCAGCTTAGGCCTAGCGGGGGGTTCGGATACGCAGTATTTT	CASSLGLAGGSDTQYF	NA	TRBD2	TRBV7-7	TRBJ2-3
TGTGCCAGCAGCAGCGGAGTGTACGAGCAGTACTTC	CASSSGVYEQYF	NA	NA	TRBV28	TRBJ2-7
TGCGCCAGCAGGCCAACAGGGCATAGCGGGGAGCTGTTTTTT	CASRPTGHSGELFF	NA	NA	TRBV5-1	TRBJ2-2
TGTGCCAGCAGCCCGGGGACAGCGACTAACTATGGCTACACCTTC	CASSPGTATNYGYTF	NA	TRBD1	TRBV27	TRBJ1-2
TGTGCCAGCAGCCAAGCTAGACGGAGCTCTGGGGCCAACGTCCTGACTTTC	CASSQARRSSGANVLTF	NA	NA	TRBV3-1/TRBV3-2	TRBJ2-6
TGTGCCAGCAGTTCGGGAGGGGTTCTATCTGGAAACACCATATATTTT	CASSSGGVLSGNTIYF	once	NA	TRBV28	TRBJ1-3
TGTGCCAGCAGCTTTATAGCGGATCCCACTTTCTACGAGCAGTACTTC	CASSFIADPTFYEQYF	NA	NA	TRBV7-2	TRBJ2-7
TGTGCCAGCAAGGGTAACACGGGACAGGGGATGGAAAAACTGTTTTTT	CASKGNTGQGMEKLFF	NA	TRBD1	TRBV6-4	TRBJ1-4
TGTGCCAGCAGACCACGCGGCAATCAGCCCCAGCATTTT	CASRPRGNQPQHF	NA	NA	TRBV2	TRBJ1-5
TGTGCCAGCAGTCAGACAGGGGGCGGAGGAAGGACTGAAGCTTTCTTT	CASSQTGGGGRTEAFF	NA	TRBD1	TRBV7-9	TRBJ1-1
TGTGCCAGCAGCCAAGATTCAGGATCCTATGGCTACACCTTC	CASSQDSGSYGYTF	NA	NA	TRBV3-1/TRBV3-2	TRBJ1-2
TGTGCCAGCAGCCTCCGGGACAAAGGACCCTACGAGCAGTACTTC	CASSLRDKGPYEQYF	NA	NA	TRBV3-1/TRBV3-2	TRBJ2-7
TGTGCCACCAGCAGAGATCTCCCCCGGCCCCAGCATTTT	CATSRDLPRPQHF	NA	NA	TRBV15	TRBJ1-5
TGTGCCAGCACTCGCAGGGCGCGGGAGGGCGTCACCGGGGAGCTGTTTTTT	CASTRRAREGVTGELFF	NA	TRBD2	TRBV7-9	TRBJ2-2
TGTGCCAGCAGCTTGCCCGGTGGGGGGGTTAGCTCCTACGAGCAGTACTTC	CASSLPGGGVSSYEQYF	NA	TRBD2	TRBV5-4	TRBJ2-7
TGTGCCAGCTCACCGGGGGGGATCACCGGGGAGCTGTTTTTT	CASSPGGITGELFF	once	TRBD2	TRBV18	TRBJ2-2
TGTGCCTGGAGCGCGACAGGGTCGGGCGTCGAAAAACTGTTTTTT	CAWSATGSGVEKLFF	NA	TRBD1	TRBV30	TRBJ1-4
TGTGCCAGCAGTGAAACGGGGGGGGGTACAGATACGCAGTATTTT	CASSETGGGTDTQYF	NA	TRBD2	TRBV6-4	TRBJ2-3
TGTGCCAGCAGCCTGGGGGGGAGCTACGAGCAGTACTTC	CASSLGGSYEQYF	NA	TRBD2	TRBV11-1	TRBJ2-7
TGTGCCAGCAGCGATGGGAGAGCGACGAATGAAAAACTGTTTTTT	CASSDGRATNEKLFF	NA	NA	TRBV5-6	TRBJ1-4
TGTGCCACCACGACAGGGGGCGGGTACGAGCAGTACTTC	CATTTGGGYEQYF	NA	TRBD1	TRBV6-5	TRBJ2-7
TGTGCCTGGAGTGTACAGGACAGGTCCGTCCTGACTTTC	CAWSVQDRSVLTF	NA	TRBD1	TRBV30	TRBJ2-6
TGTGCCACCAGTGGCGGGGAGGCCTATGGCTACACCTTC	CATSGGEAYGYTF	NA	NA	TRBV24-1	TRBJ1-2
TGTGCCAGCAGCAAAACAGGGATTGGAGAGGGGGGCTACACCTTC	CASSKTGIGEGGYTF	NA	NA	TRBV7-6	TRBJ1-2
TGTGCCAGCTCACCTCTCCCTGTACCGGGGAACACTGAAGCTTTCTTT	CASSPLPVPGNTEAFF	NA	NA	TRBV18	TRBJ1-1
TGTGCCAGCAGCTACCGGGACAGCCCTACCTACGAGCAGTACTTC	CASSYRDSPTYEQYF	NA	TRBD1	TRBV11-3	TRBJ2-7
TGTGCCAGCTCAACGGGACAGGGAGATGAAAAACTGTTTTTT	CASSTGQGDEKLFF	once	TRBD1	TRBV18	TRBJ1-4
TGCGCCAGCAGCAGGACTAGCGGGAGTTTAGAGACCCAGTACTTC	CASSRTSGSLETQYF	NA	TRBD2	TRBV4-1	TRBJ2-5
TGTGCCTGGAGTGTACATGCCAATCAGCCCCAGCATTTT	CAWSVHANQPQHF	NA	NA	TRBV30	TRBJ1-5
TGTGCCAGTAGCTTAGGGGTGGGAGGGTACCAAGAGACCCAGTACTTC	CASSLGVGGYQETQYF	NA	TRBD2	TRBV11-2	TRBJ2-5
TGCAGCGTGGGTCGAACTGGGACACTTAATGAAAAACTGTTTTTT	CSVGRTGTLNEKLFF	NA	NA	TRBV29-1	TRBJ1-4
TGTGCCAGCAGTTTTTCACTAGCGGGAGGAACAGATACGCAGTATTTT	CASSFSLAGGTDTQYF	NA	TRBD2	TRBV6-6	TRBJ2-3
TGTGCCAGTAACTCGGGAGGCTCCTACAATGAGCAGTTCTTC	CASNSGGSYNEQFF	NA	TRBD2	TRBV27	TRBJ2-1
TGTGCCAGTAGTATAGTCCCACAGGGGAACAATGAGCAGTTCTTC	CASSIVPQGNNEQFF	NA	TRBD1	TRBV19	TRBJ2-1
TGTGCCAGCAGTTACTTGGGGGGAAGTAACTATGGCTACACCTTC	CASSYLGGSNYGYTF	NA	NA	TRBV6-5	TRBJ1-2
TGTGCCAGCAGCTTGCGACTTAATAGCAATCAGCCCCAGCATTTT	CASSLRLNSNQPQHF	NA	NA	TRBV5-6	TRBJ1-5
TGTGCCAGCAGCTTAGACCTGGGGGGGAATCAGCCCCAGCATTTT	CASSLDLGGNQPQHF	NA	NA	TRBV7-9	TRBJ1-5
TGTGCCACCGGCAGGGCGGACTACAATGAGCAGTTCTTC	CATGRADYNEQFF	NA	NA	TRBV24-1	TRBJ2-1
TGTGCCAGTAGCAAACGGACAGCCAGCTCTGGAAACACCATATATTTT	CASSKRTASSGNTIYF	NA	NA	TRBV19	TRBJ1-3
TGTGCCAGCTCACCAGAGTTGGTTTTTGCGAACACTGAAGCTTTCTTT	CASSPELVFANTEAFF	few	NA	TRBV18	TRBJ1-1
TGCAGCACCCTACAGGGGTCTGAGGACACTGAAGCTTTCTTT	CSTLQGSEDTEAFF	NA	TRBD1	TRBV29-1	TRBJ1-1
TGTGCCAGCAGTAGCGGGGGTCCCTCCTACAATGAGCAGTTCTTC	CASSSGGPSYNEQFF	NA	TRBD2	TRBV11-2	TRBJ2-1
TGTGCCAGCAGCCACGGGACAGGGAGTGGCAATGAGCAGTTCTTC	CASSHGTGSGNEQFF	NA	TRBD1	TRBV3-1/TRBV3-2	TRBJ2-1
TGCGCCAGCAGCTCTGAAGACAGGTTTAGCACAGATACGCAGTATTTT	CASSSEDRFSTDTQYF	NA	NA	TRBV5-1	TRBJ2-3
TGCGCCAGCAGCTTGATCTCTAGCGGGGGCTCTGAGCTGTTTTTT	CASSLISSGGSELFF	NA	TRBD2	TRBV5-1	TRBJ2-2
TGTGCCAGCAGTCAAGTCAGGGTGGAACTAGCTTTCTTT	CASSQVRVELAFF	NA	NA	TRBV12-3/TRBV12-4	TRBJ1-1
TGTGCCAGCAGTGGGGGACAGGGGGCTGAAGCTTTCTTT	CASSGGQGAEAFF	NA	TRBD1	TRBV6-4	TRBJ1-1
TGTGCCACCAGTGAGCCCTACAGAGCAGATACGCAGTATTTT	CATSEPYRADTQYF	NA	NA	TRBV24-1	TRBJ2-3